The 10 T cell receptor beta chains presented below share a single source sample, sequenced in a study of T-cell memory formation after mild COVID-19. In TCRdb, the 5' RACE reads were re-called with MiXCR into one record per CDR3 protein. Here the sample spans about 200,000 distinct CDR3 sequences, just over 9.5% being singletons. Source material: PBMCs or a T cell subset sorted from them (not recorded which). These receptors originate from a man between 18 and 35 years old who had mild COVID-19 (a few samples of this study predate the infection). Cell type and time point are not known.

This chain connects TRBV9 to TRBJ2-6; D might be TRBD1 or TRBD2, each matching 5 bases. CDR3 length equals 18 residues. The germline V and J ends were trimmed by 0 bases and 2 bases, with 15 bases remaining between them. The germline V gene encodes CDR1 SGDLS and CDR2 YYNGEE. CDR3 amino acids: CASSVVGGLGTGANVLTF. The CDR3 DNA is TGTGCCAGCAGCGTAGTTGGGGGTTTAGGTACTGGGGCCAACGTCCTGACTTTC.

The chain combines TRBV5-1 with TRBJ2-2; D call uncertain. The V gene lost 0 bases and the J gene lost 6 bases, with 6 bases spanning the gap. The length of the CDR3 is 13 residues. Germline assignment: CDR1 SGHRS and CDR2 YFSETQ. CDR3 in amino acids: CASSLGRSGELFF. The CDR3 nucleotides read TGCGCCAGCAGCTTGGGGAGATCCGGGGAGCTGTTTTTT.

This clonotype has a count of ten or more. The genes are TRBV5-5 and TRBJ2-5, with TRBD1 as a possible D gene (5 bases). The CDR3 sequence is 15 residues long. Trimming left V 3 bases short and J 2 bases short, with 14 bases between. Germline V CDR1 and CDR2: SGHKS, YYEKEE (reference sequence). The CDR3 reads CASSSGASFQETQYF. The CDR3, as DNA: TGTGCCAGCAGCTCTGGGGCGTCCTTTCAAGAGACCCAGTACTTC.

This clonotype turned up a few times. The rearrangement links TRBV28 to TRBJ2-4; D may match TRBD1 or TRBD2 (6 bases each). Between the trimmed V and J ends, which lost 5 bases and 0 bases, there was a span of 14 bases. CDR1 MDHEN and CDR2 SYDVKM come from the germline V gene. The CDR3 covers 16 residues. CDR3 residues: CASSPEGGLAKNIQYF. CDR3 coding DNA: TGTGCCAGCAGTCCTGAGGGGGGCCTAGCCAAAAACATTCAGTACTTC.

This clonotype occurred a few times. J is TRBJ1-1 and V is TRBV12-3 or TRBV12-4; D remains unclear. CDR3 length: 13 residues. Trimming shortened V by 5 bases and J by 6 bases, and 13 bases separated the two germline ends. The CDR3 bases are TGTGCCAGCAGTGCCCGGGCGGGGTCTGAAGCTTTCTTT. It is translated as CASSARAGSEAFF.

This clonotype was counted only a few times. The chain carries TRBV4-3 and TRBJ2-3, with 8 bases lining up with TRBD2. V lost 5 bases, J lost 3 bases, and 7 bases stayed unmatched. Germline loops: CDR1 LGHNA, CDR2 YSLEER. CDR3 size: 15 residues. This CDR3 reads CASSYGGAGTDTQYF. As DNA, the CDR3 is TGCGCCAGCAGCTACGGGGGGGCCGGAACAGATACGCAGTATTTT.

This clonotype was recorded at least ten times. The CDR3 bases are TGTGCCAGCAGCTTAATGGCGGGGGGCTCCTACAATGAGCAGTTCTTC. Protein product: CASSLMAGGSYNEQFF. This sequence joins TRBV7-3 and TRBJ2-1; 8 nucleotides match TRBD2. This CDR3 comprises 16 residues. V shed 1 base, J shed 0 bases, and the junction held 2 bases outside the gene matches. Germline CDR1 is SGHTA and CDR2 is FQGTGA.

In its sample, this clonotype was seen a few times. The chain uses TRBV7-9 and TRBJ2-7, with 7 bases that match TRBD1. V dropped 4 bases and J dropped 6; count of bases not matched to a gene: 3. CDR1 SEHNR and CDR2 FQNEAQ come from the germline V gene (reference sequence). The CDR3 length is 12 residues. CDR3 coding DNA: TGTGCCAGCAGCTCCGCAGGGGGCGAGCAGTACGTC. It is translated as CASSSAGGEQYV.

A few counts support this clonotype. This CDR3 is CASSTLSGSPTF. DNA for the CDR3: TGTGCCAGCAGTACCCTTTCCGGGTCGCCTACCTTC. The chain carries TRBV27 and TRBJ1-2; D remains unclear. V gave up 5 bases and J gave up 14 bases, with 18 bases separating them. CDR1 is MNHEY, CDR2 SMNVEV, per germline (reference sequence). This CDR3 has 12 residues.

Only one count was recorded for this clonotype. The V gene is TRBV24-1, the J gene TRBJ2-3; D is undetermined. The CDR3 runs 13 residues. Trimming took 3 bases from V and 2 from J, leaving 5 bases between them. CDR1 is KGHDR, CDR2 SFDVKD, per germline. CDR3 in DNA: TGTGCCACCAGTGATCAGCCCACAGATACGCAGTATTTT. Protein product: CATSDQPTDTQYF.